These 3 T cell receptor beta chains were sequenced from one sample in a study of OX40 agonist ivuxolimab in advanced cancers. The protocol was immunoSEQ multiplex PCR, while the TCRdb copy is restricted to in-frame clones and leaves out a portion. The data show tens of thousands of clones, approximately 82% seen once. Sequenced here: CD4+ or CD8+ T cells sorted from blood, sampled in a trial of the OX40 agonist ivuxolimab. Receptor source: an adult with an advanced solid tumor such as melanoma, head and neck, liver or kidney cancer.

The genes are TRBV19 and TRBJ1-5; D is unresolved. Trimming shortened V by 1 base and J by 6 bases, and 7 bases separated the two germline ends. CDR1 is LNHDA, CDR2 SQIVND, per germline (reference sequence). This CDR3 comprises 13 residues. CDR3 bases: TGTGCCAGTAGTATAGCGCCAGGTCAGCCCCAGCATTTT. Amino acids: CASSIAPGQPQHF.

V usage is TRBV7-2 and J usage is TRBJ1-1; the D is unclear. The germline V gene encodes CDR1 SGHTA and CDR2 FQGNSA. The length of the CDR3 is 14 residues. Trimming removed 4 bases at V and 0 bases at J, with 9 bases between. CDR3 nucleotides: TGTGCCAGCAGCTCCAGCACCCTGAACACTGAAGCTTTCTTT. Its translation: CASSSSTLNTEAFF.

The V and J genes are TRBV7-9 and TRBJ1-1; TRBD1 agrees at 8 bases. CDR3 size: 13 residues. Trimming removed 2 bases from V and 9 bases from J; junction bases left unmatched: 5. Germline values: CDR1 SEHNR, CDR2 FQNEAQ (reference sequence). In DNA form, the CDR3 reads TGTGCCAGCAGCTTACTGGGACAGGCAAAAGCTTTCTTT. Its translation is CASSLLGQAKAFF.